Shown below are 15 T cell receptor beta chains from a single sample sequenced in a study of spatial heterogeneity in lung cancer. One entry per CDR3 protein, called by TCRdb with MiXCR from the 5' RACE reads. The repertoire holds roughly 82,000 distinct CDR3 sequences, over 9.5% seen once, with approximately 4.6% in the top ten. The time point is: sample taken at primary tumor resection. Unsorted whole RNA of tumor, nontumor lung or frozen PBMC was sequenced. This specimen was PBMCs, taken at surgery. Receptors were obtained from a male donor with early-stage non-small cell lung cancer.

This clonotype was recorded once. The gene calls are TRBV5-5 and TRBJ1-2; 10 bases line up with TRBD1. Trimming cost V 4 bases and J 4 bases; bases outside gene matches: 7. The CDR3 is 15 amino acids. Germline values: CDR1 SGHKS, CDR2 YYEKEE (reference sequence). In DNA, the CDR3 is TGTGCCAGCAGCGAAGGACAGGGGGAAGGCTATGGCTACACCTTC. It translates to CASSEGQGEGYGYTF.

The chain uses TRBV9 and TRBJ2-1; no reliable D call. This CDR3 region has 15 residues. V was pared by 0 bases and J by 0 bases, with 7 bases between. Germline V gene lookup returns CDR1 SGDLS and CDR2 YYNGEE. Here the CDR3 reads CASSVGAVSYNEQFF. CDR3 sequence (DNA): TGTGCCAGCAGCGTAGGGGCAGTCTCCTACAATGAGCAGTTCTTC.

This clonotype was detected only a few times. CDR3 amino acids: CASSLGQGPEAFF. In DNA form, the CDR3 reads TGCGCCAGCAGCTTGGGACAGGGCCCTGAAGCTTTCTTT. This rearrangement joins TRBV5-1 to TRBJ1-1, with 7 bases matching TRBD1. Trimming removed 0 bases from V and 6 bases from J; junction bases left unmatched: 2. Germline assignment: CDR1 SGHRS and CDR2 YFSETQ. The CDR3 is made up of 13 amino acids.

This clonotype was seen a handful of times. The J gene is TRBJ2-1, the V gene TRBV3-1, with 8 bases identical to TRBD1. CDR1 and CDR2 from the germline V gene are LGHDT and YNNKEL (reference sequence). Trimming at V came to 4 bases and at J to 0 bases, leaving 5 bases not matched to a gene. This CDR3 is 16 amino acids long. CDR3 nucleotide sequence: TGTGCCAGCAGCCCAACAGGGGGGAGCTCCTACAATGAGCAGTTCTTC. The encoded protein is CASSPTGGSSYNEQFF.

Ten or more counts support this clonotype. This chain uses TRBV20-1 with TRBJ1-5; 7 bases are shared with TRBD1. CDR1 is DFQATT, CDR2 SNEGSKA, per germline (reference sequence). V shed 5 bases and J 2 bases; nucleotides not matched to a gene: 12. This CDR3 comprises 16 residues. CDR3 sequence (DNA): TGCAGTGCTTTGACAGGGTCAACCACGGGCAATCAGCCCCAGCATTTT. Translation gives CSALTGSTTGNQPQHF.

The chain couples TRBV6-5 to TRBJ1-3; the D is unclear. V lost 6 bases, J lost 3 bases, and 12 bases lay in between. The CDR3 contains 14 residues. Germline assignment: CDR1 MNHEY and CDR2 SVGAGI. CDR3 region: CASSPRAGGNTIYF. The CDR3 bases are TGTGCCAGCAGCCCGCGGGCTGGTGGAAACACCATATATTTT.

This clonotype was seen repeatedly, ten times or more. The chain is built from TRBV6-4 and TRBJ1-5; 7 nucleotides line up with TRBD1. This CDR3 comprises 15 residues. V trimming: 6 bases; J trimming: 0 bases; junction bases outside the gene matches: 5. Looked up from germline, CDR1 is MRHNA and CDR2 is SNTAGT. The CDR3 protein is CASSLTGDSNQPQHF. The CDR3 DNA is TGTGCCAGCAGCTTAACAGGGGATAGCAATCAGCCCCAGCATTTT.

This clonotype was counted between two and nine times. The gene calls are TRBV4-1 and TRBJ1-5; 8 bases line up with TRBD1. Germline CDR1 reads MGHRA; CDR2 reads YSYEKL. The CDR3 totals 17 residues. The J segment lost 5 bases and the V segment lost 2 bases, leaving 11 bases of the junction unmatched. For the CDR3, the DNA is TGCGCCAGCAGCCAATCGGCTCCACAGGGGGTCTATCAGCCCCAGCATTTT. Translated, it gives CASSQSAPQGVYQPQHF.

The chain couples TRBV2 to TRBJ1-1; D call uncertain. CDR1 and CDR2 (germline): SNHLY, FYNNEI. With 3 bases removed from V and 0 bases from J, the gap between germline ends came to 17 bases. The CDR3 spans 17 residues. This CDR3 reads CASSEYRATIMNTEAFF. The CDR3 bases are TGTGCCAGCAGTGAGTATAGGGCAACTATTATGAACACTGAAGCTTTCTTT.

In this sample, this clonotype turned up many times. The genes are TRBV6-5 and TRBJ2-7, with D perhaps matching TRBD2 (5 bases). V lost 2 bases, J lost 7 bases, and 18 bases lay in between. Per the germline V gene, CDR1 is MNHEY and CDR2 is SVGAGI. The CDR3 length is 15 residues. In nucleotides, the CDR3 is TGTGCCAGCAGTTACAGCGGCCTCAAAGACCGAGAGCAGTACTTC. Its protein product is CASSYSGLKDREQYF.

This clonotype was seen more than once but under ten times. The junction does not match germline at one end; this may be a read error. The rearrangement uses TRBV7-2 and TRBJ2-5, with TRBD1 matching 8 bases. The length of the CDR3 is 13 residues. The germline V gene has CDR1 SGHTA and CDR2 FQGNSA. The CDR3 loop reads CASSRDRQEAQYF. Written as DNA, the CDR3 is TGTGCCAGCAGCCGGGACAGGCAAGAGGCCCAGTACTTC.

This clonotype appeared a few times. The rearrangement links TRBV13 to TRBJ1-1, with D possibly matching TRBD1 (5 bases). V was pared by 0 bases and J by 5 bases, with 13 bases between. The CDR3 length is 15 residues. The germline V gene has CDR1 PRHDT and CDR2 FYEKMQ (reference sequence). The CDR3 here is CASSLGQGKTTEAFF. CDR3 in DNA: TGTGCCAGCAGCTTAGGCCAGGGCAAGACGACTGAAGCTTTCTTT.

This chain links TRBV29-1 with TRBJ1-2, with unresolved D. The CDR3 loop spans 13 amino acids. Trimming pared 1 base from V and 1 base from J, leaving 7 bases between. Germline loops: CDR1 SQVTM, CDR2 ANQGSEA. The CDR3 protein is CSVEGGLNYGYTF. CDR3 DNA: TGCAGCGTTGAAGGTGGGCTTAACTATGGCTACACCTTC. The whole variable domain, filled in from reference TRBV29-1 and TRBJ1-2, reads SAVISQKPSRDICQRGTSLTIQCQVDSQVTMMFWYRQQPGQSLTLIATANQGSEATYESGFVIDKFPISRPNLTFSTLTVSNMSPEDSSIYLCSVEGGLNYGYTFGSGTRLTVV.

The CDR3 DNA is TGTGCCAGCAGTGAAGCGGGATTCTACGAGCAGTACTTC. It codes for CASSEAGFYEQYF. This chain connects TRBV6-1 to TRBJ2-7; unclear D gene. The CDR3 extends over 13 amino acids. Germline CDR1 reads MNHNS; CDR2 reads SASEGT. V was cut by 0 bases and J by 3 bases, with 6 bases left in between.

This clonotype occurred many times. CDR3 DNA: TGTGCCAGCAGTTTACACGAAAGAACAGGCTACACCTTC. It yields the protein CASSLHERTGYTF. This chain joins TRBV27 and TRBJ1-2; no definite D call. CDR1 and CDR2 from the germline V gene are MNHEY and SMNVEV (reference sequence). Trimming shortened V by 2 bases and J by 8 bases, and 12 bases separated the two germline ends. The CDR3 length is 13 residues.